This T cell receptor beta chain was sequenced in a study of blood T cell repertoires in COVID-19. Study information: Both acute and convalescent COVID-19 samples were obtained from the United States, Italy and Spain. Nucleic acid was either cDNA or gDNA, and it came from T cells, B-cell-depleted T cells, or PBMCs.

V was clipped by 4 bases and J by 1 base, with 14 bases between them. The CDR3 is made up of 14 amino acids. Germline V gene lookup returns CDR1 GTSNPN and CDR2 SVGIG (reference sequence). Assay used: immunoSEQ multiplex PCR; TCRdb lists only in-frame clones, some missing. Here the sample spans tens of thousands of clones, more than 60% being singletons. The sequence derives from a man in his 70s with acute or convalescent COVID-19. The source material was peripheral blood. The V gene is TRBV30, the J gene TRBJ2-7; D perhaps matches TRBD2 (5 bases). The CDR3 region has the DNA TGTGCCTGGAAGGTGGGAGCGGCGTCCTACGAGCAGTACTTC. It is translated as CAWKVGAASYEQYF.